This TCR beta chain emerged from a study of blood T cell repertoires in COVID-19. Authors' data handling: Amplifying reference gene primers gave estimates of nucleated cell counts. The table came from immunoSEQ multiplex PCR; TCRdb's copy has only in-frame clones and leaves some out. V, J and clone size were drawn from that table, and D and trimming were deduced from the DNA. In the table there are about 190,000 clones, around nine tenths of which are singletons. This CDR3 region has 16 residues. J was trimmed by 3 bases and V by 0 bases; bases with no gene match: 3. Germline V gene lookup returns CDR1 MNHNY and CDR2 SVGAGI (reference sequence).

The sequenced material came from peripheral blood. The receptor's source is a man aged 25-40 years with acute or convalescent COVID-19. V and J are TRBV6-6 and TRBJ1-4; 8 bases match TRBD1. The CDR3 coding sequence is TGTGCCAGCAGTTACTCGACAGGGGCGTCTAATGAAAAACTGTTTTTT. Translating it yields CASSYSTGASNEKLFF.